This TCR beta chain was found in a study of blood T cells in healthy people across ages. The authors ran a second PCR of about 6 to 11 cycles using a sample-barcoded 5' primer and a J-beta primer mix. Each cDNA molecule received a tag from a template-switch adaptor that had 12 random nucleotides. Paired-end reads containing CDR3 totaled no fewer than 3 million for each sample. A single record per CDR3 protein comes from TCRdb applying MiXCR to the 5' RACE reads. The sample has hundreds of thousands of distinct CDR3 sequences; 40% to 45% are singletons. Trimming stripped 0 bases from V and 3 bases from J, with 23 bases between. The CDR3 loop spans 19 amino acids. Germline V CDR1 and CDR2: MNHEY, SVGEGT.

The clonotype comes from an older man in good health. This rearrangement joins TRBV6-2 or TRBV6-3 to TRBJ2-5, with D tentatively TRBD1 (5 bases). Sequencing used blood. The CDR3 reads CASSYSPRAPGLIKETQYF. CDR3 nucleotide sequence: TGTGCCAGCAGTTACTCCCCCCGAGCCCCAGGGCTAATCAAAGAGACCCAGTACTTC.